What follows is one TCR beta chain and its context. Repertoires were generated with immunoSEQ multiplex PCR, while TCRdb's copy carries only in-frame clones and drops some. The sample has 200,000 to 300,000 clones, around nine tenths seen once. The sample belongs to a study of blood T cell repertoires in COVID-19. About the research overall: COVID-19 samples from acute and convalescent phases originated in the United States, Italy and Spain. PBMCs, B-cell-depleted T cells, or T cells provided the cDNA or gDNA that made up the material.

Germline trimming cut 7 bases from V and 3 bases from J; bases unmatched to any gene: 5. Germline V CDR1 and CDR2: LNHDA, SQIVND (reference sequence). The CDR3 loop spans 14 amino acids. This TCR was recovered from a man aged 40-50 years who had recovered from COVID-19. This chain joins TRBV19 and TRBJ2-7, with 11 bases aligning to TRBD1. The sequenced material came from peripheral blood. CDR3 coding DNA: TGTGCCAGTACCCGGACAGGGGGCGGCTACGAGCAGTACTTC. Its translation: CASTRTGGGYEQYF.